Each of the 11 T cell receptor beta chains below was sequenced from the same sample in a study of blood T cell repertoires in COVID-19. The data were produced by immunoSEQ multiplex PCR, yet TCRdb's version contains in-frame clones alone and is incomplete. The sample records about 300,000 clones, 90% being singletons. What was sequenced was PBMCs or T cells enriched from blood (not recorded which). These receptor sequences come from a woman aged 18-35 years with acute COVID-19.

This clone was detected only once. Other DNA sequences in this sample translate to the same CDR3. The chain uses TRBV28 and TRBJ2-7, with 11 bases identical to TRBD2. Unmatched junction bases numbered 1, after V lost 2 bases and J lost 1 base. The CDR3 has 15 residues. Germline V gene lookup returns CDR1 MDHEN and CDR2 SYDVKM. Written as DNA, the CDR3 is TGTGCCAGCAGTTTAGGACTAGCGGGTTCCTACGAGCAGTACTTC. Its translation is CASSLGLAGSYEQYF.

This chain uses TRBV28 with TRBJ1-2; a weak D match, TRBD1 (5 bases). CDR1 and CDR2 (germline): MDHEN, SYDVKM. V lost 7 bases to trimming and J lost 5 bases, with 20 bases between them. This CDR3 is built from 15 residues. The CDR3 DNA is TGTGCCAGCACCACAGTGGAACAGGTGATATATGGCTACACCTTC. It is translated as CASTTVEQVIYGYTF.

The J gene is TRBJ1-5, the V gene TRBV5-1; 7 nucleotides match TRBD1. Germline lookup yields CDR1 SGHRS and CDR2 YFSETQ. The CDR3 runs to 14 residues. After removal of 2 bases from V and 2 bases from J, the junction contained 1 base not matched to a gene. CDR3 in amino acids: CASSFGTGNQPQHF. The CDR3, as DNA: TGCGCCAGCAGCTTCGGGACAGGCAATCAGCCCCAGCATTTT.

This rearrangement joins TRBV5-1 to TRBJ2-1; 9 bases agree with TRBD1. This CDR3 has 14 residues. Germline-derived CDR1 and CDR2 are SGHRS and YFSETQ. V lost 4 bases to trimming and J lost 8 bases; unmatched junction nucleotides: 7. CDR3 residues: CASSQLDRGHEQFF. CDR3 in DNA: TGCGCCAGCAGCCAACTGGACAGGGGCCATGAGCAGTTCTTC.

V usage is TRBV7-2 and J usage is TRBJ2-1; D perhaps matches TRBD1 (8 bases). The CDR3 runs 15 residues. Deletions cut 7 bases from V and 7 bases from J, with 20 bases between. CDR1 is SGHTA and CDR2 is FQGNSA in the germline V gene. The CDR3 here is CASISDRAGANEQFF. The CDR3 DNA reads TGTGCCAGCATCTCGGACAGGGCGGGGGCAAATGAGCAGTTCTTC.

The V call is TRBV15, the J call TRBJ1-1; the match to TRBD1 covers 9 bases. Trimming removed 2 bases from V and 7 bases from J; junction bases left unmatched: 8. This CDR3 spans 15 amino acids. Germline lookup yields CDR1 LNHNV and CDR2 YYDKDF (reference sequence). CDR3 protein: CATSRPDRGELEAFF. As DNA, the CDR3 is TGTGCCACCAGCAGACCTGACAGGGGGGAACTTGAAGCTTTCTTT.

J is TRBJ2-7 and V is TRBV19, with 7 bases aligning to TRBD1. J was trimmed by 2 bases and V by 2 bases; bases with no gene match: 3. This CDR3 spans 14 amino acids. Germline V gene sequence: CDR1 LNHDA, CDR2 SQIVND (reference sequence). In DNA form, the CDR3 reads TGTGCCAGTAGTATAAGGGGACAGACCTACGAGCAGTACTTC. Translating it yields CASSIRGQTYEQYF.

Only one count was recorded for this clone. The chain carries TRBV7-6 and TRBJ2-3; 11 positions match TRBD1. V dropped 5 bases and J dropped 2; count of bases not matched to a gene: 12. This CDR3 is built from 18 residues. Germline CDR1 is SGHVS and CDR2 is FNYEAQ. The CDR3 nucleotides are TGTGCCAGCAGCCCTCGGACAGGGGGCGGTAAATTCACAGATACGCAGTATTTT. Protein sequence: CASSPRTGGGKFTDTQYF.

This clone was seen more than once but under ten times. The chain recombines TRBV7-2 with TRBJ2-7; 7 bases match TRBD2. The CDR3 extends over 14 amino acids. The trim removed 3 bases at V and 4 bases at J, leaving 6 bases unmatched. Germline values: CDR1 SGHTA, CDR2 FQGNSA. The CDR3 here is CASSLASGSYEQYF. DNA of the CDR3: TGTGCCAGCAGCTTGGCTAGCGGAAGTTACGAGCAGTACTTC.

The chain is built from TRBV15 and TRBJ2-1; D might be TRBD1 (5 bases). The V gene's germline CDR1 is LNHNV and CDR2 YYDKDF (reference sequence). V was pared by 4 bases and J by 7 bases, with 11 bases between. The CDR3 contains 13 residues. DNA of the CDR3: TGTGCCACCAGCACACTTAGGGGAAATGAGCAGTTCTTC. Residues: CATSTLRGNEQFF. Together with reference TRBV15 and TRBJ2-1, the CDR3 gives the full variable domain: DAMVIQNPRYQVTQFGKPVTLSCSQTLNHNVMYWYQQKSSQAPKLLFHYYDKDFNNEADTPDNFQSRRPNTSFCFLDIRSPGLGDTAMYLCATSTLRGNEQFFGPGTRLTVL.

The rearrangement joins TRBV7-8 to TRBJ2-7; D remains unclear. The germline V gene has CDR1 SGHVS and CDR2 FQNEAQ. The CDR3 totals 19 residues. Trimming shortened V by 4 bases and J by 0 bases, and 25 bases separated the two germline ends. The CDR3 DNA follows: TGTGCCAGCAGCTCTATCGCCCCTAGACCCTCTAGAAGCTCCTACGAGCAGTACTTC. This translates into CASSSIAPRPSRSSYEQYF.